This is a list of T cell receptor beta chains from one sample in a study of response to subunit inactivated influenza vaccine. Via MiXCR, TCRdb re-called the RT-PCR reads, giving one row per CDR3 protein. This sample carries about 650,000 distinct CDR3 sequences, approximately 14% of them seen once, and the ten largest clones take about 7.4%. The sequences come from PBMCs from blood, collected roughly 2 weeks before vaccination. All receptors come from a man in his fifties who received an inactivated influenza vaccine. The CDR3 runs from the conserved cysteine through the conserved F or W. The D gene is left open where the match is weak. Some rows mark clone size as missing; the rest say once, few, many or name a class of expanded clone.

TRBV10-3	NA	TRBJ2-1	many	CAISESGGGLYNEQFF	TGTGCCATCAGTGAGTCGGGCGGGGGCCTCTACAATGAGCAGTTCTTC
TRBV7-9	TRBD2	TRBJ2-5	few	CASSLALAGAETQYF	TGTGCCAGCAGCTTAGCGCTAGCGGGCGCAGAGACCCAGTACTTC
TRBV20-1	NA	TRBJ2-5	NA	CSALRSKGETQYF	TGCAGTGCTCTCCGAAGCAAAGGGGAGACCCAGTACTTC
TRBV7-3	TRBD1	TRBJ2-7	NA	CASSYRQGLNEQYF	TGTGCCAGCAGCTACCGACAGGGTTTGAACGAGCAGTACTTC
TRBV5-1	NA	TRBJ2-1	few	CASSSPPGVVQFF	TGCGCCAGCAGCTCACCCCCTGGGGTCGTACAGTTCTTC
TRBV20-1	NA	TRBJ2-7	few	CSAPEAGSSYEQYF	TGCAGTGCGCCGGAGGCAGGGAGCTCCTACGAGCAGTACTTC
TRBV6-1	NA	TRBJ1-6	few	CASSATDRTNSPLHF	TGTGCCAGCAGTGCGACCGACAGGACTAATTCACCCCTCCACTTT
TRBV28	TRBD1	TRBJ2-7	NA	CASSRWGQSGF	TGTGCCAGCAGTCGCTGGGGACAGTCAGGCTTC
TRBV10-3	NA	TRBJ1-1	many	CAIREGGTEAFF	TGTGCCATCAGAGAGGGTGGCACTGAAGCTTTCTTT
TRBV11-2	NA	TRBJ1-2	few	CASSLAGEPFYGYTF	TGTGCCAGCAGCTTAGCGGGGGAGCCGTTCTATGGCTACACCTTC
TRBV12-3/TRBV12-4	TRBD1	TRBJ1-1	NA	CASTGQLNTEAFF	TGTGCCAGCACGGGACAGTTGAACACTGAAGCTTTCTTT
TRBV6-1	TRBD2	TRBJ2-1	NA	CASSEIPFSGGEQFF	TGTGCCAGCAGTGAAATCCCTTTTTCGGGGGGTGAGCAGTTCTTC
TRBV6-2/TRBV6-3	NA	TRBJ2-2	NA	CASSYALTNTGELFF	TGTGCCAGCAGTTACGCGCTGACGAACACCGGGGAGCTGTTTTTT
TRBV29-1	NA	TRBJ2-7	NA	CSVEVMEGWATYEQYF	TGCAGCGTTGAAGTTATGGAGGGTTGGGCTACCTACGAGCAGTACTTC
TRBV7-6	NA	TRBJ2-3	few	CASSLAALSGRKGTDTQYF	TGTGCCAGCAGCTTAGCGGCCCTCAGTGGTCGCAAGGGCACAGATACGCAGTATTTT
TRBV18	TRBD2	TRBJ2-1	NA	CASSPTSGKTHEQFF	TGTGCCAGCTCACCCACTAGCGGGAAGACACATGAGCAGTTCTTC
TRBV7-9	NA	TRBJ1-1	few	CASSLGAHLLTEAFF	TGTGCCAGCAGCTTAGGAGCGCATTTATTGACTGAAGCTTTCTTT
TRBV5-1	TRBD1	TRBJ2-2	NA	CASSLPGQGASGELFF	TGCGCCAGCAGCTTACCGGGACAGGGGGCATCCGGGGAGCTGTTTTTT
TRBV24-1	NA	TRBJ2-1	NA	CATSDGRETNEQFF	TGTGCCACCAGTGATGGCCGGGAGACCAATGAGCAGTTCTTC
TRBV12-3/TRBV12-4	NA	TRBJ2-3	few	CASSLAGRPDTQYF	TGTGCCAGCAGTTTAGCGGGGAGGCCAGATACGCAGTATTTT
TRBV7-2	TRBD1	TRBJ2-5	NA	CASSLWTGGETQYF	TGTGCCAGCAGCTTATGGACAGGAGGAGAGACCCAGTACTTC
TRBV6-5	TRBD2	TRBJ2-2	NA	CASSSFSGGNTAELFF	TGTGCCAGCAGTTCTTTTAGCGGGGGCAACACCGCGGAGCTGTTTTTT
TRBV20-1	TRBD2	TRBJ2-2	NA	CSARRLAGGKIGTGELFF	TGCAGTGCTAGACGACTAGCGGGAGGGAAGATTGGGACCGGGGAGCTGTTTTTT
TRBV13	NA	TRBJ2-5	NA	CASSYRAQSETQYF	TGTGCCAGCAGCTACCGGGCCCAGAGCGAGACCCAGTACTTC
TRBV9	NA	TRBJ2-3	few	CASSVGFTDTQYF	TGTGCCAGCAGCGTAGGTTTCACAGATACGCAGTATTTT
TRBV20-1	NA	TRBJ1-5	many	CSAIYGNQPQHF	TGCAGTGCTATCTATGGCAATCAGCCCCAGCATTTT
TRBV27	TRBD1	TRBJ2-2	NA	CASRGEARAGTGTNTGELFF	TGTGCCAGCAGGGGTGAGGCCCGGGCCGGGACAGGGACGAACACCGGGGAGCTGTTTTTT
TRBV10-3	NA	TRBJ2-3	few	CAAAPGQANTDTQYF	TGTGCCGCCGCCCCGGGACAAGCTAACACAGATACGCAGTATTTT
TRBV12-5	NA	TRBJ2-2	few	CASGLEGVPGELFF	TGTGCTAGTGGTTTGGAGGGGGTCCCCGGGGAGCTGTTTTTT
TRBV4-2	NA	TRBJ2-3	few	CASSPTRGDGTDTQYF	TGTGCCAGCAGCCCCACTCGGGGTGATGGCACAGATACGCAGTATTTT
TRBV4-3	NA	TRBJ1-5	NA	CASSQDHVNQPQHF	TGCGCCAGCAGCCAAGATCACGTCAATCAGCCCCAGCATTTT
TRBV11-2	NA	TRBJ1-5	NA	CASSLDGFTQPQHF	TGTGCCAGCAGCTTAGACGGGTTTACTCAGCCCCAGCATTTT
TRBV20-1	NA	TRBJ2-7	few	CSARVGTPAYEQYF	TGCAGTGCTAGAGTGGGGACTCCAGCCTACGAGCAGTACTTC